Presented here are 21 T cell receptor beta chains from one specimen sequenced in a study of shared clonotypes between healthy human individuals. This table comes from immunoSEQ multiplex PCR, and its TCRdb copy is limited to in-frame clones, with some not included. Of 1.5 million to 2.5 million clones in the sample, 85% to 95% are singletons; the top ten hold approximately 1%. The naive CD8 subset, CD45RO-negative cells positively selected for CCR7, excluded terminally differentiated effector memory CD45RA+ cells. Sequencing used naive CD8+ T cells sorted from blood. The receptors here all came from a young man in good health.

V and J are TRBV15 and TRBJ2-1; tentatively, D is TRBD2 (6 bases). The germline gives CDR1 LNHNV, CDR2 YYDKDF (reference sequence). There are 15 residues in the CDR3. V was pared by 1 base and J by 3 bases, with 10 bases between. The CDR3 reads CATSRVASDYNEQFF. DNA of the CDR3: TGTGCCACCAGCAGAGTGGCTAGCGACTACAATGAGCAGTTCTTC.

V is TRBV6-6 and J is TRBJ2-5, with TRBD1 matching over 9 bases. The CDR3 consists of 14 residues. V lost 5 bases to trimming and J lost 2 bases; unmatched junction nucleotides: 3. Per germline, CDR1 MNHNY and CDR2 SVGAGI (reference sequence). CDR3: CASSPQGAQETQYF. CDR3 nucleotide sequence: TGTGCCAGCAGTCCACAGGGGGCTCAAGAGACCCAGTACTTC.

The CDR3 here is CASSLSGLSGNTIYF. CDR3 in DNA: TGTGCCAGCAGTTTATCAGGACTCTCTGGAAACACCATATATTTT. The chain is built from TRBV27 and TRBJ1-3, with no clear D. V gave up 0 bases and J gave up 0 bases, with 6 bases separating them. Germline-derived CDR1 and CDR2 are MNHEY and SMNVEV (reference sequence). The CDR3 extends over 15 amino acids.

This rearrangement joins TRBV9 to TRBJ2-7, with D uncertain. Germline lookup yields CDR1 SGDLS and CDR2 YYNGEE. V was cut by 0 bases and J by 4 bases, with 14 bases left in between. This CDR3 comprises 15 residues. CDR3: CASSVGRLPGYEQYF. The CDR3 DNA follows: TGTGCCAGCAGCGTAGGGAGACTCCCTGGTTACGAGCAGTACTTC.

This chain uses TRBV4-1 with TRBJ1-2, with 7 nucleotides matching TRBD1. Germline loops: CDR1 MGHRA, CDR2 YSYEKL. After removal of 0 bases from V and 3 bases from J, the junction contained 7 bases not matched to a gene. The CDR3 runs to 16 residues. CDR3 region: CASSQEGGQPHYGYTF. CDR3 coding DNA: TGCGCCAGCAGCCAAGAAGGGGGACAGCCCCACTATGGCTACACCTTC.

The chain's CDR3 is CASNGVEDGWNTEAFF. As DNA, the CDR3 is TGTGCCAGTAATGGGGTAGAGGACGGGTGGAACACTGAAGCTTTCTTT. The V and J genes are TRBV19 and TRBJ1-1; the D is unclear. V lost 7 bases and J lost 1, with 19 bases in between. In germline, CDR1 is LNHDA, CDR2 SQIVND (reference sequence). The length of the CDR3 is 16 residues.

The gene calls are TRBV5-1 and TRBJ1-6, with unresolved D. Looked up from germline, CDR1 is SGHRS and CDR2 is YFSETQ. CDR3 size: 17 residues. V lost 4 bases, J lost 1 base, and 15 bases lay in between. The CDR3 region is CASSLGVRESYNSPLHF. Written as DNA, the CDR3 is TGCGCCAGCAGCCTTGGAGTCCGGGAATCCTATAATTCACCCCTCCACTTT. Full variable domain (missing parts from reference TRBV5-1 and TRBJ1-6): KAGVTQTPRYLIKTRGQQVTLSCSPISGHRSVSWYQQTPGQGLQFLFEYFSETQRNKGNFPGRFSGRQFSNSRSEMNVSTLELGDSALYLCASSLGVRESYNSPLHFGNGTRLTVT.

CDR3 in DNA: TGTGCCACCAGTCCGGGGGGTAGCGGTCAGCCCCAGCATTTT. Amino acid sequence: CATSPGGSGQPQHF. The rearrangement uses TRBV15 and TRBJ1-5, with D possibly TRBD1 on 5 matching bases. V was cut by 6 bases and J by 6 bases, with 15 bases left in between. Per germline, CDR1 LNHNV and CDR2 YYDKDF (reference sequence). This CDR3 region has 14 residues. The full variable domain, rest sourced from reference TRBV15 and TRBJ1-5, is DAMVIQNPRYQVTQFGKPVTLSCSQTLNHNVMYWYQQKSSQAPKLLFHYYDKDFNNEADTPDNFQSRRPNTSFCFLDIRSPGLGDTAMYLCATSPGGSGQPQHFGDGTRLSIL.

The rearrangement joins TRBV7-9 to TRBJ2-3; D gene ambiguous. The ends were cut back, 1 base at V and 6 bases at J, with 8 bases in the middle. The CDR3 loop spans 13 amino acids. Germline CDR1 and CDR2: SEHNR and FQNEAQ (reference sequence). CDR3 residues: CASSLDGLDTQYF. CDR3 sequence (DNA): TGTGCCAGCAGCTTAGATGGATTGGATACGCAGTATTTT.

The chain combines TRBV9 with TRBJ2-1, with a possible D match to TRBD2 (7 bases). This CDR3 contains 14 residues. Germline CDR1 is SGDLS and CDR2 is YYNGEE. Trimming shortened V by 4 bases and J by 8 bases, and 16 bases separated the two germline ends. CDR3 region: CASSPFGGLDEQFF. The CDR3 DNA reads TGTGCCAGCAGCCCCTTCGGGGGGCTTGATGAGCAGTTCTTC. Supplemented by reference TRBV9 and TRBJ2-1, the full variable domain reads DSGVTQTPKHLITATGQRVTLRCSPRSGDLSVYWYQQSLDQGLQFLIQYYNGEERAKGNILERFSAQQFPDLHSELNLSSLELGDSALYFCASSPFGGLDEQFFGPGTRLTVL.

The J gene is TRBJ2-5, the V gene TRBV2; D might be TRBD2 (6 bases). CDR3 length equals 16 residues. The germline V and J ends were trimmed by 1 base and 3 bases, with 15 bases remaining between them. Germline V gene lookup returns CDR1 SNHLY and CDR2 FYNNEI. The chain's CDR3 is CASSEGLGPGEETQYF. The DNA of the CDR3 is TGTGCCAGCAGTGAAGGGTTGGGACCGGGGGAAGAGACCCAGTACTTC. The full variable domain, rest sourced from reference TRBV2 and TRBJ2-5, is EPEVTQTPSHQVTQMGQEVILRCVPISNHLYFYWYRQILGQKVEFLVSFYNNEISEKSEIFDDQFSVERPDGSNFTLKIRSTKLEDSAMYFCASSEGLGPGEETQYFGPGTRLLVL.

This clone came up once. The V and J genes are TRBV5-4 and TRBJ2-7, with TRBD1 matching over 7 bases. There are 13 residues in the CDR3. The V gene end was trimmed by 4 bases and the J gene end by 5 bases; junction bases not matched to a gene: 6. Germline CDR1 and CDR2: SGHNT and YYREEE (reference sequence). CDR3 protein: CASSLQGTNEQYF. CDR3 sequence (DNA): TGTGCCAGCAGCCTACAGGGGACGAACGAGCAGTACTTC.

CDR3 DNA sequence: TGTGCCAGCAGGCGACAGGGGATGAACACTGAAGCTTTCTTT. This codes for CASRRQGMNTEAFF. The J gene is TRBJ1-1, the V gene TRBV27; 8 nucleotides line up with TRBD1. V was pared by 6 bases and J by 0 bases, with 3 bases of the junction left unmatched. The CDR3 has 14 amino acids. Germline V gene lookup returns CDR1 MNHEY and CDR2 SMNVEV (reference sequence).

The chain joins TRBV9 to TRBJ2-2; no reliable D call. Trimming took 3 bases from V and 6 from J, leaving 12 bases between them. This CDR3 contains 14 residues. Germline V gene lookup returns CDR1 SGDLS and CDR2 YYNGEE. Here the CDR3 reads CASSEYGSAGELFF. For the CDR3, the DNA is TGTGCCAGCAGCGAGTACGGGTCCGCCGGGGAGCTGTTTTTT. Using reference TRBV9 and TRBJ2-2 for the parts outside the CDR3, the full variable domain is DSGVTQTPKHLITATGQRVTLRCSPRSGDLSVYWYQQSLDQGLQFLIQYYNGEERAKGNILERFSAQQFPDLHSELNLSSLELGDSALYFCASSEYGSAGELFFGEGSRLTVL.

This chain links TRBV6-1 with TRBJ2-7, with D possibly TRBD1 on 6 matching bases. Trimming removed 6 bases from V and 5 bases from J, with 20 bases in between. Germline-derived CDR1 and CDR2 are MNHNS and SASEGT. The CDR3 has 15 residues. CDR3 sequence reads: CASRALLQGENEQYF. The CDR3 DNA reads as TGTGCCAGCAGGGCCCTGTTACAGGGTGAAAACGAGCAGTACTTC.

This chain uses TRBV6-1 with TRBJ2-7; a possible D gene is TRBD1 (6 bases). Germline V gene lookup returns CDR1 MNHNS and CDR2 SASEGT. The CDR3 extends over 15 amino acids. V dropped 4 bases and J dropped 2 bases, with 15 bases sitting between them. The CDR3 DNA sequence: TGTGCCAGCAGTGTCTCGGCAGGGGATACCTACGAGCAGTACTTC. Protein product: CASSVSAGDTYEQYF.

The V gene is TRBV11-2, the J gene TRBJ1-5, with a tentative D call TRBD1 (6 bases). Deletions cut 0 bases from V and 7 bases from J, with 13 bases between. This CDR3 is built from 15 residues. CDR1 and CDR2 from the germline V gene are SGHAT and FQNNGV. CDR3 nucleotides: TGTGCCAGCAGCTTAGACGGGGGCGCCGAGCAGCCCCAGCATTTT. Amino acids: CASSLDGGAEQPQHF.

This clone was seen just once. Other DNA sequences in the sample encode the same CDR3. The rearrangement uses TRBV4-1 and TRBJ2-7; a weak D match, TRBD1 (6 bases). Trimming removed 5 bases from V and 0 bases from J, with 11 bases in between. Germline CDR1 is MGHRA and CDR2 is YSYEKL. The CDR3 is 14 amino acids. CDR3 nucleotides: TGCGCCAGCAGCGCTCGGGACAACTCCTACGAGCAGTACTTC. Encoded protein: CASSARDNSYEQYF.

The rearrangement links TRBV7-9 to TRBJ2-1; perhaps D is TRBD1 or TRBD2 (6 bases each). Germline CDR1 and CDR2: SEHNR and FQNEAQ (reference sequence). This CDR3 contains 17 residues. V lost 4 bases, J lost 7 bases, and 23 bases lay in between. For the CDR3, the DNA is TGTGCCAGCAGCTCCTCCGGAGGGGGGTTAGTAGGTAATGAGCAGTTCTTC. Translated: CASSSSGGGLVGNEQFF.

The chain has TRBV6-6 and TRBJ1-4; D gene uncertain. V was shortened by 2 bases and J by 8 bases, with 6 bases between the two germline ends. The CDR3 consists of 12 residues. Per the germline V gene, CDR1 is MNHNY and CDR2 is SVGAGI (reference sequence). The CDR3 sequence: CASSYSVEKLFF. The DNA of the CDR3 is TGTGCCAGCAGTTACAGTGTCGAAAAACTGTTTTTT.

The V call is TRBV29-1, the J call TRBJ2-1; a possible D gene is TRBD1 (6 bases). Germline-derived CDR1 and CDR2 are SQVTM and ANQGSEA. V was shortened by 6 bases and J by 5 bases, with 17 bases between the two germline ends. This CDR3 contains 14 residues. CDR3 coding DNA: TGCAGCGTCAGGCGGACAGACGGGGACAATGAGCAGTTCTTC. Translating gives CSVRRTDGDNEQFF.